The next 2 T cell receptor beta chains were all read from a single sample in a study of shared clonotypes between healthy human individuals. Assay: immunoSEQ multiplex PCR; the TCRdb copy retains only in-frame clones and omits some. Among about 2 million clones, around 96% were seen once, and the ten largest hold around 1%. Naive CD8 cells lacked CD45RO and underwent positive selection for CCR7, leaving out terminally differentiated effector memory CD45RA+ cells. The sample comprised naive CD8+ T cells sorted from blood. The receptors originated from a man aged 18-30 years in good health.

This clone was detected only once. The CDR3: CASGDVSYEQYF. The CDR3, as DNA: TGTGCCAGTGGGGACGTATCATACGAGCAGTACTTC. The genes are TRBV19 and TRBJ2-7; D may match TRBD1 or TRBD2 (5 bases each). Trimming removed 8 bases from V and 4 bases from J, with 12 bases in between. The CDR3 runs to 12 residues. Germline V gene data show CDR1 as LNHDA and CDR2 as SQIVND (reference sequence).

In the case of this clone: The same CDR3 is also encoded by other DNA sequences in this sample. V and J are TRBV7-9 and TRBJ2-1, with 7 bases aligning to TRBD1. The V segment lost 2 bases and the J segment 4 bases; nucleotides outside the gene matches: 5. Germline V gene sequence: CDR1 SEHNR, CDR2 FQNEAQ (reference sequence). This CDR3 region has 15 residues. CDR3 protein: CASSLSQGLYNEQFF. The CDR3, as DNA: TGTGCCAGCAGCTTATCACAGGGGTTATACAATGAGCAGTTCTTC.